Below, 25 T cell receptor beta chains from the same sample are listed, as sequenced in a study of spatial heterogeneity in lung cancer. General observations from the study: In tumors, expanded intratumoral alpha and beta TCR counts tracked mutation counts.

TCRdb reprocessed the 5' RACE reads with MiXCR, giving one entry per CDR3 protein. In the table there are some 1,200 distinct CDR3 sequences, 17% of which are singletons. Antigen specificity for these receptors is unknown. The time point: sample taken at primary tumor resection. The sequenced sample was lung tumor tissue, obtained at surgery. Receptor source: a female donor with early-stage non-small cell lung cancer.

Comment on this clonotype: This beta chain came through as a stray read in a library set up for alpha chains, and its size says little. The V call is TRBV7-2, the J call TRBJ2-5; 8 bases are shared with TRBD1. The CDR3 totals 15 residues. Germline V lookup: CDR1 SGHTA, CDR2 FQGNSA. Losses at the gene ends were 4 bases for V and 7 bases for J; bases not matched to a gene: 11. DNA for the CDR3: TGTGCCAGCAGCTCCCCGGGACAGGTTTTAAGGACCCAGTACTTC. This encodes CASSSPGQVLRTQYF.

This clonotype rates as large. This beta chain is a stray read from a library made for alpha chains; its abundance is not meaningful. The rearrangement links TRBV7-8 to TRBJ2-3; perhaps D is TRBD1 or TRBD2 (5 bases each). The CDR3 is 15 amino acids. CDR1 is SGHVS and CDR2 is FQNEAQ in the germline V gene. Trimming stripped 3 bases from V and 1 base from J, with 11 bases between. The CDR3, as DNA: TGTGCCAGCAGCTTCAGCCAGGGACGCACAGATACGCAGTATTTT. Residues: CASSFSQGRTDTQYF.

This clonotype is large (0.1 to 1%) by share. This beta chain slipped into a library made for alpha chains as a stray read, so its size is not meaningful. This CDR3 is CASSPTLAGSYNEQFF. Here the CDR3 DNA reads TGTGCCAGCTCACCAACTCTAGCGGGGAGCTACAATGAGCAGTTCTTC. V is TRBV18 and J is TRBJ2-1; 9 nucleotides align to TRBD2. J was trimmed by 3 bases and V by 2 bases; bases with no gene match: 5. The CDR3 length is 16 residues. Looked up from germline, CDR1 is KGHSH and CDR2 is LQKENI.

In its sample, this clonotype was seen a few times. Because this beta chain is a stray read in a library intended to capture alpha chains, its abundance should not be given much weight. The V gene is TRBV5-6, the J gene TRBJ2-3; 7 bases map to TRBD2. The CDR3 is 14 amino acids. Trimming removed 2 bases from V and 3 bases from J; junction bases left unmatched: 3. Germline CDR1 is SGHDT and CDR2 is YYEEEE. The chain's CDR3 is CASSFLGGTDTQYF. The CDR3 DNA follows: TGTGCCAGCAGCTTTTTGGGGGGGACAGATACGCAGTATTTT.

A remark on this clonotype: As an off-target read in a library built for alpha chains, this beta chain has a frequency of little significance. The rearrangement uses TRBV12-3 or TRBV12-4 and TRBJ2-7; D ambiguous. The V end lost 8 bases, the J end lost 2 bases, and 13 bases lay between the germline ends. The CDR3 covers 13 residues. This CDR3 reads CASRSGTTYEQYF. Here the CDR3 DNA reads TGTGCCAGCCGATCAGGTACGACCTACGAGCAGTACTTC.

This clonotype was observed a few times. This beta chain was picked up by a library intended for alpha chains and is off target, so its count carries little meaning. J is TRBJ2-1 and V is TRBV9; the D is unclear. The germline CDR1 and CDR2 sequences are SGDLS and YYNGEE. Trimming cost V 0 bases and J 7 bases, with 2 bases left between them. The CDR3 is made up of 11 amino acids. The DNA of the CDR3 is TGTGCCAGCAGCGTAGCAAATGAGCAGTTCTTC. Translated: CASSVANEQFF.

A note on this clonotype: Found in a library prepared for alpha chains, this beta chain is an off-target read, and its abundance has little meaning. J is TRBJ2-1 and V is TRBV28; TRBD1 agrees at 8 bases. The CDR3 consists of 14 residues. The V and J ends lost 5 bases and 2 bases, in that order; junction bases with no gene match: 2. Germline-derived CDR1 and CDR2 are MDHEN and SYDVKM. CDR3 nucleotide sequence: TGTGCCAGCAGTCGGGGACAGGCCTACAATGAGCAGTTCTTC. Its protein is CASSRGQAYNEQFF.

In its sample, this clonotype ranks as large. For a library built for alpha chains, this beta chain is a stray read; little rests on its size. The V call is TRBV4-1, the J call TRBJ2-2; no definite D call. CDR1 and CDR2 from the germline V gene are MGHRA and YSYEKL. Trimming removed 0 bases at V and 1 base at J, with 15 bases between. This CDR3 has 18 residues. This chain's CDR3 is CASSQDGPPALNTGELFF. The CDR3 region has the DNA TGCGCCAGCAGCCAAGACGGTCCTCCAGCGCTGAACACCGGGGAGCTGTTTTTT.

Judged by abundance, this clonotype is medium-sized. The size of this beta chain means little, since it is a stray read in a library made for alpha chains. The chain has TRBV30 and TRBJ2-5; TRBD1 or TRBD2 may be the D gene (5 bases each). The CDR3 sequence is 17 residues long. CDR1 is GTSNPN, CDR2 SVGIG, per germline (reference sequence). Between the trimmed V and J ends, which lost 0 bases and 4 bases, there was a span of 21 bases. The CDR3 region is CAWSVTKILGAIETQYF. The CDR3, as DNA: TGTGCCTGGAGTGTTACGAAGATTCTCGGGGCCATAGAGACCCAGTACTTC.

This clonotype was counted between two and nine times. The library was built for alpha chains, so this beta chain is an off-target read and its size means little. V is TRBV5-1 and J is TRBJ2-5; D remains ambiguous. Trimming cost V 1 base and J 2 bases, with 3 bases left between them. Germline CDR1 reads SGHRS; CDR2 reads YFSETQ. This CDR3 is 12 amino acids long. The CDR3 loop reads CASSLLQETQYF. DNA of the CDR3: TGCGCCAGCAGCTTGTTACAAGAGACCCAGTACTTC. The full variable domain, with the rest looked up from reference TRBV5-1 and TRBJ2-5, is KAGVTQTPRYLIKTRGQQVTLSCSPISGHRSVSWYQQTPGQGLQFLFEYFSETQRNKGNFPGRFSGRQFSNSRSEMNVSTLELGDSALYLCASSLLQETQYFGPGTRLLVL.

In its sample, this clonotype ranks as medium-sized. This beta chain came through as a stray read in a library set up for alpha chains, and its size says little. The V gene is TRBV2, the J gene TRBJ2-1, with D unresolved. CDR1 and CDR2 from the germline V gene are SNHLY and FYNNEI. CDR3 length: 10 residues. V lost 5 bases, J lost 8 bases, and 4 bases lay in between. Written as DNA, the CDR3 is TGTGCCAGCAGTACATATGAGCAGTTCTTC. It translates to CASSTYEQFF.

In its sample, this clonotype was seen a few times. This beta chain is a stray read from a library made for alpha chains; its abundance is not meaningful. The chain is built from TRBV7-3 and TRBJ2-1; 7 positions agree with TRBD1. After removal of 1 base from V and 5 bases from J, the junction contained 5 bases not matched to a gene. CDR3 size: 15 residues. Germline assignment: CDR1 SGHTA and CDR2 FQGTGA. The CDR3 here is CASSLRQGTNNEQFF. The CDR3 coding sequence is TGTGCCAGCAGCTTAAGACAGGGCACAAACAATGAGCAGTTCTTC.

By frequency in the sample, this clonotype is large. Being off target in a library aimed at alpha chains, this beta chain has a size of little meaning. CDR3 protein: CASSQDQADNEQFF. The CDR3, as DNA: TGTGCCAGCAGCCAAGATCAGGCAGACAATGAGCAGTTCTTC. The rearrangement uses TRBV14 and TRBJ2-1; D ambiguous. CDR1 and CDR2 from the germline V gene are SGHDN and FVKESK. This CDR3 has 14 residues. V dropped 0 bases and J dropped 5 bases, with 8 bases sitting between them.

This clonotype appeared a few times. A library prepared for alpha chains yielded this beta chain as an off-target read; its size is of little meaning. V is TRBV29-1 and J is TRBJ2-3; TRBD2 matches at 8 bases. The trim removed 6 bases at V and 5 bases at J, leaving 7 bases unmatched. This CDR3 has 13 residues. Germline CDR1 and CDR2: SQVTM and ANQGSEA. The CDR3 region has the DNA TGCAGCGTCCCGGGACTAGGGAGAGATACGCAGTATTTT. It yields the protein CSVPGLGRDTQYF.

In this sample, this clonotype is large (0.1 to 1%). This beta chain was picked up by a library intended for alpha chains and is off target, so its count carries little meaning. The rearrangement joins TRBV12-3 or TRBV12-4 to TRBJ2-1, with a possible D match to TRBD1 (6 bases). The CDR3 has 12 residues. Trimming took off 8 bases at V and 6 bases at J, with 11 bases between the two ends. The CDR3 is CASGGSSNEQFF. The CDR3 DNA sequence: TGTGCCAGCGGGGGCAGCTCCAATGAGCAGTTCTTC.

Within the sample, this clonotype is medium-sized (0.01 to 0.1%). This beta chain is an unintended read in a library built for alpha chains; its size means little. This sequence joins TRBV5-1 and TRBJ2-1; TRBD1 is a possible D gene (5 bases). The V and J ends lost 4 bases and 5 bases respectively, with 16 bases between them. From germline, CDR1 is SGHRS and CDR2 YFSETQ. The CDR3 sequence is 15 residues long. CDR3 residues: CASSIIGATNNEQFF. The DNA for the CDR3 is TGCGCCAGCAGCATCATAGGGGCAACGAACAATGAGCAGTTCTTC.

Relative to its sample, this clonotype is large. This beta chain lies outside the target of a library built for alpha chains; its clone size means little. The J gene is TRBJ2-1, the V gene TRBV20-1, with 7 bases that match TRBD2. Germline values: CDR1 DFQATT, CDR2 SNEGSKA (reference sequence). The V gene end was trimmed by 4 bases and the J gene end by 8 bases; junction bases not matched to a gene: 11. The CDR3 extends over 14 amino acids. The CDR3 region is CSANRAGREDEQFF. CDR3 bases: TGCAGTGCTAACAGAGCGGGACGCGAAGATGAGCAGTTCTTC.

Remarks on this clonotype: For a library built for alpha chains, this beta chain is a stray read; little rests on its size. As DNA, the CDR3 is TGTGCCAGCAGCTTCGACGAGTTTGAGCAGTTCTTC. This translates into CASSFDEFEQFF. This chain connects TRBV5-4 to TRBJ2-1, with no clear D. CDR1 SGHNT and CDR2 YYREEE come from the germline V gene (reference sequence). Trimming shortened V by 2 bases and J by 9 bases, and 9 bases separated the two germline ends. The CDR3 sequence is 12 residues long. Full variable domain (remainder filled in from reference TRBV5-4 and TRBJ2-1): ETGVTQSPTHLIKTRGQQVTLRCSSQSGHNTVSWYQQALGQGPQFIFQYYREEENGRGNFPPRFSGLQFPNYSSELNVNALELDDSALYLCASSFDEFEQFFGPGTRLTVL.

This clonotype appeared a few times. The library was designed around alpha chains, so this beta chain is a stray read whose abundance carries little weight. This chain uses TRBV4-1 with TRBJ2-7; D is perhaps TRBD1 or TRBD2 (5 bases each). CDR3 length: 15 amino acids. The germline gives CDR1 MGHRA, CDR2 YSYEKL. The V gene lost 4 bases and the J gene lost 2 bases, with 15 bases spanning the gap. The CDR3 bases are TGCGCCAGCAGCCCACGGGACCTAGGGACCTACGAGCAGTACTTC. This codes for CASSPRDLGTYEQYF.

This clonotype was detected only once. For a library built for alpha chains, this beta chain is a stray read; little rests on its size. The chain has TRBV27 and TRBJ2-3; D remains unclear. The germline gives CDR1 MNHEY, CDR2 SMNVEV (reference sequence). The CDR3 runs to 14 residues. V lost 2 bases and J lost 8, with 14 bases in between. The CDR3 nucleotides read TGTGCCAGCAGTTTAAACCCTCCCCGTGGTACGCAGTATTTT. Protein sequence: CASSLNPPRGTQYF.

As concerns this clonotype: The library was prepared for alpha chains; this beta chain is a stray read, so its frequency means little. The chain combines TRBV10-3 with TRBJ2-1; D call uncertain. Looked up from germline, CDR1 is ENHRY and CDR2 is SYGVKD. The CDR3 has 10 amino acids. V was trimmed by 8 bases and J by 6 bases, leaving 5 bases between them. In nucleotides, the CDR3 is TGTGCCATCGGATCCAATGAGCAGTTCTTC. Its translation is CAIGSNEQFF.

A note on this clonotype: Because this beta chain is a stray read in a library intended to capture alpha chains, its abundance should not be given much weight. The rearrangement uses TRBV4-2 and TRBJ1-2; weak D call: TRBD1 (6 bases). The CDR3 covers 14 residues. Between the trimmed V and J ends, which lost 1 base and 6 bases, there was a span of 12 bases. CDR1 and CDR2 from the germline V gene are LGHNA and YNFKEQ. The CDR3 spells CASSQAGGRDGYTF. The CDR3 DNA sequence: TGTGCCAGCAGCCAAGCTGGGGGGCGGGATGGCTACACCTTC.

Regarding this clonotype: In a library made to pick up alpha chains, this beta chain is a stray read with a size that means little. This chain links TRBV20-1 with TRBJ1-5; maybe TRBD1 (5 bases). Germline V gene data show CDR1 as DFQATT and CDR2 as SNEGSKA (reference sequence). The ends were cut back, 6 bases at V and 7 bases at J, with 7 bases in the middle. CDR3 length: 10 residues. This chain's CDR3 is CSAGPQPQHF. The CDR3 nucleotides are TGCAGTGCGGGACCCCAGCCCCAGCATTTT.

A remark on this clonotype: This beta chain represents an off-target read in a library built for alpha chains; its size is of limited meaning. The chain employs TRBV3-1 and TRBJ2-7; possible D gene TRBD1, 6 bases. The V and J ends lost 4 bases and 3 bases respectively, with 16 bases between them. The CDR3 length is 15 residues. Germline V gene sequence: CDR1 LGHDT, CDR2 YNNKEL (reference sequence). The CDR3 nucleotides are TGTGCCAGCAGCCGCGGACAGTCACCCTTCTACGAGCAGTACGTC. Protein product: CASSRGQSPFYEQYV.

Notes on this clonotype: With the library built for alpha chains, this beta chain is off target and its frequency is not meaningful. V is TRBV20-1 and J is TRBJ2-1; D ambiguous. This CDR3 contains 14 residues. Germline CDR1 reads DFQATT; CDR2 reads SNEGSKA (reference sequence). The V and J ends lost 3 bases and 0 bases respectively, with 9 bases between them. The CDR3 is CSARSWNSYNEQFF. The CDR3 DNA reads as TGCAGTGCTAGGTCCTGGAACTCCTACAATGAGCAGTTCTTC.